The present T cell receptor beta chain was sequenced within a study of T cells in Graves' hyperthyroidism and ophthalmopathy. At the level of the study: The initial diagnosis was the point when peripheral blood was collected, ahead of any treatment.

It was RNA transcripts that yielded the amplified TCR beta CDR3 regions. HTBI primers were employed in a first-round RT-PCR of the TCR CDR3. From the multiplex PCR reads, TCRdb called clonotypes with MiXCR, one entry per CDR3 protein. Seen here are about 52,000 distinct CDR3 sequences, less than 60% observed once, and the top ten hold about 9.8%. Ten or more counts support this clonotype. Enrolled ophthalmopathy patients presented with a Clinical Activity Score of at least 3, a NOSPECS grade of at least 4, and disease duration under 3 months. Pregnant or lactating patients were excluded, as were those with uncontrolled infection or other autoimmune disease. The CDR3 sequence is 15 residues long. Trimming took off 4 bases at V and 4 bases at J, with 17 bases between the two ends. The germline V gene encodes CDR1 SGHDT and CDR2 YYEEEE.

The V call is TRBV5-6, the J call TRBJ2-5; no clear D. Specimen: blood. This receptor was obtained from a woman between 45 and 65 years old with Graves' ophthalmopathy. The CDR3 region has the DNA TGTGCCAGCAGCGGGTCCCTGACAACCCTAGAGACCCAGTACTTC. This codes for CASSGSLTTLETQYF.